The 27 T cell receptor beta chains below come from one sample, sequenced in a study of vaccination effects on CD4 cells after COVID-19. No antigen is known for these receptors. Clones were read by immunoSEQ multiplex PCR, and TCRdb kept only the in-frame ones, dropping some. The table includes tens of thousands of clones, around 80% detected once. CD4+ T cells were isolated after around ten days of culture. Participants received two doses of either the BNT162b2 or mRNA-1273 vaccine. Sample: CD4+ T cells from PBMCs cultured without peptide, taken after COVID-19 vaccination. These receptors were obtained from a human donor who received a COVID-19 vaccine.

This clone has just one count. The chain employs TRBV4-3 and TRBJ1-6; maybe TRBD1 (6 bases). This CDR3 contains 14 residues. V gave up 0 bases and J gave up 9 bases, with 9 bases separating them. The germline gives CDR1 LGHNA, CDR2 YSLEER. The CDR3: CASSQDPGVSPLHF. The CDR3 DNA is TGCGCCAGCAGCCAAGACCCAGGGGTTTCACCCCTCCACTTT.

This clone has just a few counts. The V and J genes are TRBV11-2 and TRBJ2-7, with TRBD1 matching 8 bases. Germline V gives CDR1 SGHAT, CDR2 FQNNGV. J was trimmed by 4 bases and V by 2 bases; bases with no gene match: 10. The length of the CDR3 is 16 residues. The CDR3 sequence is CASSLQGQGARYEQYV. CDR3 sequence (DNA): TGTGCCAGCAGCTTACAGGGCCAGGGGGCGAGATACGAGCAGTACGTC.

This clone was observed a handful of times. V usage is TRBV24-1 and J usage is TRBJ1-2, with D unclear. Trimming stripped 3 bases from V and 6 bases from J, with 4 bases between. The CDR3 sequence is 11 residues long. CDR1 and CDR2 from the germline V gene are KGHDR and SFDVKD. This CDR3 reads CATSDLDGYTF. CDR3 DNA: TGTGCCACCAGTGATCTAGATGGCTACACCTTC.

This clone was recorded once. The chain has TRBV12-5 and TRBJ2-1, with no clear D. Germline values: CDR1 LGHNT, CDR2 FRNRAP. With 4 bases removed from V and 0 bases from J, the gap between germline ends came to 10 bases. This CDR3 spans 15 amino acids. The CDR3 coding sequence is TGTGCTAGTGGTTCTAGGATTAGCTCCTACAATGAGCAGTTCTTC. Protein: CASGSRISSYNEQFF.

The rearrangement uses TRBV3-1 (or the pseudogene TRBV3-2) and TRBJ1-2; D possibly corresponds to TRBD1 (6 bases). The CDR3 is made up of 15 amino acids. Trimming removed 0 bases at V and 2 bases at J, with 10 bases between. Germline lookup yields CDR1 LGHDT and CDR2 YNNKEL (reference sequence). The CDR3 spells CASSQDRTGNYGYTF. The CDR3 nucleotides read TGTGCCAGCAGCCAAGATCGTACAGGGAACTATGGCTACACCTTC.

The chain employs TRBV27 and TRBJ1-6; the D gene is possibly TRBD1 (5 bases). The CDR3 totals 15 residues. Germline lookup yields CDR1 MNHEY and CDR2 SMNVEV (reference sequence). Trimming pared 2 bases from V and 7 bases from J, leaving 12 bases between. DNA for the CDR3: TGTGCCAGCAGTTTACGGCAGGGATCGAATTCACCCCTCCACTTT. Translation: CASSLRQGSNSPLHF.

This chain links TRBV3-1 (or the pseudogene TRBV3-2) with TRBJ1-2; no reliable D call. In germline, CDR1 is LGHDT, CDR2 YNNKEL (reference sequence). Trimming shortened V by 2 bases and J by 7 bases, and 14 bases separated the two germline ends. This CDR3 contains 14 residues. The CDR3 spells CASSQLGLGPGYTF. The CDR3, as DNA: TGTGCCAGCAGCCAACTGGGGTTAGGGCCTGGCTACACCTTC.

This chain connects TRBV3-1 (or the pseudogene TRBV3-2) to TRBJ1-5; the D is unclear. This CDR3 has 11 residues. Per the germline V gene, CDR1 is LGHDT and CDR2 is YNNKEL (reference sequence). Deletions cut 3 bases from V and 7 bases from J, with 4 bases between. CDR3 in amino acids: CASSHGQPQHF. The CDR3 DNA reads TGTGCCAGCAGCCACGGGCAGCCCCAGCATTTT.

The V gene is TRBV2, the J gene TRBJ2-5; unclear D gene. There are 12 residues in the CDR3. Trimming removed 8 bases from V and 2 bases from J, with 9 bases in between. Germline CDR1 and CDR2: SNHLY and FYNNEI. CDR3 in amino acids: CASGGFQETQYF. The DNA for the CDR3 is TGTGCCAGCGGTGGGTTTCAAGAGACCCAGTACTTC.

This sequence joins TRBV19 and TRBJ1-2, with TRBD1 matching 7 bases. Germline values: CDR1 LNHDA, CDR2 SQIVND (reference sequence). The CDR3 runs 13 residues. Losses at the gene ends were 4 bases for V and 4 bases for J; bases not matched to a gene: 3. The CDR3 DNA is TGTGCCAGTAGTAGAGGACAGGTCTATGGCTACACCTTC. Translating gives CASSRGQVYGYTF.

This chain links TRBV6-5 with TRBJ1-4, with 11 bases fitting TRBD1. The ends lost 6 bases at V and 4 bases at J; junction bases unmatched: 4. Germline CDR1 reads MNHEY; CDR2 reads SVGAGI. This CDR3 has 15 amino acids. The CDR3 here is CASRDRGRLNEKLFF. In nucleotides, the CDR3 is TGTGCCAGCAGGGACAGGGGGCGCCTTAATGAAAAACTGTTTTTT.

This chain joins TRBV11-1 and TRBJ2-5; 8 nucleotides align to TRBD1. Germline V lookup: CDR1 SGHAT, CDR2 FQDESV (reference sequence). V lost 5 bases to trimming and J lost 2 bases; unmatched junction nucleotides: 10. This CDR3 is built from 16 residues. The CDR3 DNA reads as TGTGCCAGCAGCCGTCGACAGGGGTCGGGGCAAGAGACCCAGTACTTC. Protein sequence: CASSRRQGSGQETQYF.

In DNA, the CDR3 is TGTGCCAGCTCACCACGCGAGTCCTCTAACTATGGCTACACCTTC. This codes for CASSPRESSNYGYTF. The gene calls are TRBV18 and TRBJ1-2; D ambiguous. V lost 1 base and J 0 bases, leaving 9 bases between the germline ends. CDR3 size: 15 residues. Per the germline V gene, CDR1 is KGHSH and CDR2 is LQKENI.

The gene calls are TRBV27 and TRBJ2-1; TRBD1 agrees at 8 bases. Germline CDR1 MNHEY, CDR2 SMNVEV (reference sequence). CDR3 length: 16 amino acids. V was clipped by 1 base and J by 0 bases; unmatched bases: 2. The CDR3 bases are TGTGCCAGCAGTTTATGGACAGGGAGCTCCTACAATGAGCAGTTCTTC. Translated: CASSLWTGSSYNEQFF.

In its sample, this clone was seen once. The chain uses TRBV5-1 and TRBJ2-3; tentatively, D is TRBD2 (5 bases). This CDR3 is built from 15 residues. With 4 bases removed from V and 2 bases from J, the gap between germline ends came to 14 bases. Germline V gene lookup returns CDR1 SGHRS and CDR2 YFSETQ. The CDR3 DNA follows: TGCGCCAGCAGCCCCCTCGGGGTCTCCACAGATACGCAGTATTTT. Protein sequence: CASSPLGVSTDTQYF.

The V call is TRBV7-3, the J call TRBJ2-1; 7 bases match TRBD2. Germline V lookup: CDR1 SGHTA, CDR2 FQGTGA. The CDR3 totals 14 residues. The junction had 8 bases not matched to a gene; V was cut back by 5 bases and J by 7 bases. DNA for the CDR3: TGTGCCAGCAGCCCCCAGGGCGGGAGAAATGAGCAGTTCTTC. Its translation is CASSPQGGRNEQFF.

This clone is medium-sized in the sample. This sequence joins TRBV7-6 and TRBJ2-1; D is unresolved. Germline V gene sequence: CDR1 SGHVS, CDR2 FNYEAQ. The ends were cut back, 5 bases at V and 0 bases at J, with 11 bases in the middle. The CDR3 totals 15 residues. The CDR3: CASSPRWASYNEQFF. The CDR3 region has the DNA TGTGCCAGCAGCCCTCGGTGGGCCTCCTACAATGAGCAGTTCTTC.

The chain links TRBV18 to TRBJ1-4, with D possibly TRBD1 on 6 matching bases. The V and J ends lost 5 bases and 7 bases respectively, with 17 bases between them. Germline V gives CDR1 KGHSH, CDR2 LQKENI. The CDR3 is 15 residues long. The CDR3 here is CASSTDSASVEKLFF. CDR3 sequence (DNA): TGTGCCAGCTCAACGGACAGCGCGTCTGTTGAAAAACTGTTTTTT.

The chain carries TRBV5-1 and TRBJ2-3; 7 nucleotides match TRBD2. This CDR3 has 14 residues. V was pared by 0 bases and J by 6 bases, with 4 bases of the junction left unmatched. Germline CDR1 reads SGHRS; CDR2 reads YFSETQ. The CDR3 nucleotides read TGCGCCAGCAGCTTGGGCAGGGAGGGCGATACGCAGTATTTT. It is translated as CASSLGREGDTQYF.

The chain links TRBV24-1 to TRBJ1-3; 11 bases match TRBD1. Germline CDR1 reads KGHDR; CDR2 reads SFDVKD. The CDR3 has 17 amino acids. The J segment lost 0 bases and the V segment lost 4 bases, leaving 4 bases of the junction unmatched. The CDR3 loop is CATSESGTGGSGNTIYF. The CDR3 DNA reads as TGTGCCACCAGTGAATCCGGGACAGGGGGCTCTGGAAACACCATATATTTT.

V and J are TRBV5-6 and TRBJ2-5; D may be TRBD2 (5 bases). Trimming stripped 1 base from V and 2 bases from J, with 12 bases between. The CDR3 spans 15 residues. Germline assignment: CDR1 SGHDT and CDR2 YYEEEE. CDR3 amino acids: CASSLTRGNQETQYF. The CDR3 nucleotides are TGTGCCAGCAGCTTGACCCGGGGTAATCAAGAGACCCAGTACTTC.

The chain links TRBV19 to TRBJ1-5; tentatively, D is TRBD1 (5 bases). The germline CDR1 and CDR2 sequences are LNHDA and SQIVND (reference sequence). The V and J ends lost 4 bases and 7 bases respectively, with 14 bases between them. This CDR3 has 14 amino acids. The CDR3 DNA reads as TGTGCCAGTAGTACCTCAGGGTTGCGGCAGCCCCAGCATTTT. Encoded protein: CASSTSGLRQPQHF.

This clone occurred a few times. The CDR3 here is CASRKGTSGDNEQFF. CDR3 DNA sequence: TGCGCCAGCAGGAAAGGGACTAGCGGGGACAATGAGCAGTTCTTC. V and J are TRBV10-1 and TRBJ2-1; 13 nucleotides match TRBD2. The V gene's germline CDR1 is WNHNN and CDR2 SYGVQD (reference sequence). J gave up 5 bases and V 6 bases, and 4 bases lay outside the gene matches. The CDR3 extends over 15 amino acids.

This clone turned up a few times. The chain has TRBV4-2 and TRBJ2-2, with 12 bases identical to TRBD2. Germline V gene data show CDR1 as LGHNA and CDR2 as YNFKEQ. This CDR3 region has 16 residues. Trimming took 3 bases from V and 4 from J; bases not matched to a gene: 3. The CDR3 region has the DNA TGTGCCAGCAGCCAGTCGACTAGCGGGGGCACCGGGGAGCTGTTTTTT. Translation: CASSQSTSGGTGELFF.

The chain carries TRBV2 and TRBJ2-2; D is undetermined. CDR1 is SNHLY and CDR2 is FYNNEI in the germline V gene. The V gene lost 7 bases and the J gene lost 3 bases, with 12 bases spanning the gap. This CDR3 is built from 14 residues. The CDR3 DNA follows: TGTGCCAGCAAGAAGGAGTTCGACACCGGGGAGCTGTTTTTT. It specifies CASKKEFDTGELFF.

This sequence joins TRBV14 and TRBJ2-1; D unclear. This CDR3 comprises 14 residues. Germline V lookup: CDR1 SGHDN, CDR2 FVKESK. Trimming pared 1 base from V and 5 bases from J, leaving 9 bases between. CDR3 nucleotide sequence: TGTGCCAGCAGCCAAGCGACTGTCGACAATGAGCAGTTCTTC. Encoded protein: CASSQATVDNEQFF.

The chain uses TRBV9 and TRBJ2-5, with a possible D match to TRBD1 (6 bases). The germline V gene has CDR1 SGDLS and CDR2 YYNGEE. With 3 bases removed from V and 3 bases from J, the gap between germline ends came to 12 bases. CDR3 size: 14 residues. The CDR3 DNA is TGTGCCAGCAGCGCGGGACACCCAGAAGAGACCCAGTACTTC. Translating it yields CASSAGHPEETQYF. Full variable domain (missing parts from reference TRBV9 and TRBJ2-5): DSGVTQTPKHLITATGQRVTLRCSPRSGDLSVYWYQQSLDQGLQFLIQYYNGEERAKGNILERFSAQQFPDLHSELNLSSLELGDSALYFCASSAGHPEETQYFGPGTRLLVL.